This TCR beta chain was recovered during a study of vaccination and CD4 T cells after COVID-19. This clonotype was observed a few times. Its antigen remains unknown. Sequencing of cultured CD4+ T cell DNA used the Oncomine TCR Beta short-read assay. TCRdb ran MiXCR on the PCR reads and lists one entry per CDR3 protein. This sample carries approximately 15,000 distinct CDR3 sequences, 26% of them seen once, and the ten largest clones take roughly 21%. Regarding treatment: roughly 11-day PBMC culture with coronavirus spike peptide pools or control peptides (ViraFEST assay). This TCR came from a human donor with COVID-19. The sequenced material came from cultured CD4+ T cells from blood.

The DNA of the CDR3 is TGTGCCAGCAGCTTAGTGGGACGGCTGAACACTGAAGCTTTCTTT. Its protein is CASSLVGRLNTEAFF. This chain joins TRBV7-2 and TRBJ1-1; perhaps TRBD1 as D (5 bases). Germline V CDR1 and CDR2: SGHTA, FQGNSA. The V and J ends lost 1 base and 0 bases respectively, with 9 bases between them. This CDR3 contains 15 residues.